This T cell receptor (beta chain) was obtained from a study of T cell changes during pregnancy in multiple sclerosis. Repertoires were generated with immunoSEQ multiplex PCR, while TCRdb's copy carries only in-frame clones and drops some. The profile covers roughly 110,000 clones, with 80% to 95% appearing a single time and around 0.8% taken by the ten largest. This material consisted of peripheral blood, taken in the third trimester of pregnancy. The source of this sequence is a female donor in good health, enrolled as a control in a pregnancy study.

Here the CDR3 DNA reads TGTGCCAGCAGCTTGGCGCCGGGACTAGCCATAGATAGCACAGATACGCAGTATTTT. Its translation: CASSLAPGLAIDSTDTQYF. The chain is built from TRBV7-3 and TRBJ2-3; TRBD2 matches 9 bases. The length of the CDR3 is 19 residues. V lost 3 bases to trimming and J lost 0 bases; unmatched junction nucleotides: 13. Germline CDR1 SGHTA, CDR2 FQGTGA.